This T cell receptor (beta chain) was identified in a study of cytomegalovirus exposure and HLA in healthy donors (TCRdb year 2017). Regarding the complete study: In an earlier analysis of under 750 of the donors, 250 to 350 Gb of sequence data and 117 million unique TCR beta sequences from 150 million to 200 million T cells were reported. The number of donors typed differed by locus, with 629-630 for A, B, C, DRB1 and DQB1, more than 500 for DQA1, some 570 for DPA1, and around 460 for DPB1. A later genetic analysis used genome-wide SNP genotypes for about 60% of the 666 donors, treating that subset as a discovery cohort. On average, roughly 240,000 unique TCR beta nucleotide sequences were sequenced per donor among 398 genotyped donors of the cohort, with around 19% of those sequences being non-productive. The aim of the study was to test whether cataloging public T cell receptors could identify signatures of past pathogen exposure. To study patterns of TCR occurrence, a later analysis re-analyzed previously published TCR beta repertoires from just over 650 donors and added high-resolution HLA genotyping. Approximately 310 gigabases of sequencing data and around 85 million unique TCR sequences made up an early release that covered nearly 650 HLA-typed donors. Both class I and class II loci were covered by HLA typing, at four-digit resolution. A separate validation cohort of roughly 110 different subjects was used in addition to the approximately 670-subject first cohort. To predict cytomegalovirus infection status, the study combined high-throughput TCR immunosequencing, statistical association of individual TCRs with disease status, and machine learning. Because of strong linkage in the cohort, four to six DR-DQ haplotypes were treated as single units for association and clustering. In the later analysis, no new phenotypic data were used to find candidate immune exposures; instead, reliance was placed on TCR beta sequences and their occurrence across donors. An earlier analysis of approximately 580 of the donors used high-throughput TCR beta sequencing to judge whether each TCR beta V gene segment behaved as functional or pseudogenic. Every discovery cohort repertoire had been produced on one sequencing platform. Alongside the repertoire data, information on donor age, sex, ethnicity and CMV serostatus was compiled. The study used immunosequencing to profile the T cell repertoires of approximately 630 subjects and linked those repertoires to cytomegalovirus serostatus. Among the 398 genotyped donors, 81% belonged to the genetic ancestry cluster associated with self-reported Caucasian donors.

Comments on this clone: What this receptor recognizes is not known. Base qualities are not at hand, and no much larger clone is one base apart.

Library preparation used the immunoSEQ multiplex PCR assay. The multiplex PCR relied on a mix of 60 forward primers for TCR Vbeta segments and 13 reverse primers for TCR Jbeta segments. A multiplex PCR assay on genomic DNA amplified the CDR3 region of rearranged TCR beta genes. Amplified TCR beta libraries were sequenced as 87-base-pair reads on the Illumina HiSeq System. In the authors' own workflow: In a later analysis, 70 million to 95 million unique TCR beta chains were counted across the 500 to 850 repertoires, and roughly 11 million of these chains were shared by at least two donors. Raw reads were error-corrected and collapsed into unique sequences by a nearest-neighbor algorithm in which closely related sequences were merged to remove PCR and sequencing errors. To assign V, D and J gene segments, CDR3 sequences were aligned to IMGT reference sequences. Each retained sequence needed at least a six-nucleotide match to both a V gene segment and a J gene segment. Rearrangements were classified as productive when the CDR3 lacked stop codons and remained in frame with V and J, and all other rearrangements were classified as non-productive. CDR3 was defined according to IMGT convention as the region running from the second conserved V-encoded cysteine to the conserved J-encoded phenylalanine. The earlier analysis of about 620 of the donors excluded sequences that lacked an unambiguous match to a single V gene segment. In an earlier analysis of 450 to 750 of the donors, a V segment was called functional when productive rearrangements were above 56.7%, and segregating when the standard deviation between donors exceeded 5%. To diagnose cytomegalovirus status from the catalog of TCR beta chain sequences, a statistical classification framework was built. In a later analysis, TCR nucleotide sequences were compared against IMGT/GENE-DB human TR gene sequences so that V and J genes could be assigned. In a later analysis, CDR3 sequences and most-parsimonious VDJ recombination scenarios were assigned using the TCRdist pipeline. In a later analysis, every TCR beta chain was defined by the combination of its CDR3 amino acid sequence and its V-gene family, and reads without a unique V-gene family were dropped. In a later analysis, approximately 590 highly shared, low-generation-probability nucleotide sequences were removed to address suspected cross-contamination and a sequencing artifact. A later analysis calculated a clonal expansion index for each public chain from normalized within-repertoire ranks of inferred template counts. Generation probabilities in a later analysis came from a VDJ recombination model fitted to out-of-frame rearrangements, and those results were checked against IGoR. Hypergeometric tests were used in a later analysis to score TCR-TCR, TCR-HLA and TCR-CMV co-occurrence, with a repertoire-size bias correction applied to the TCR pairs. To estimate false discovery rates, a later analysis permuted the HLA or CMV assignments 20 times. In a later analysis, co-occurring TCRs were grouped with DBSCAN, and TCRdist sequence similarity was added when clustering was performed within HLA-allele-positive subsets. For co-occurrence clustering, repertoires with fewer than 30,000 or more than 120,000 public chains were excluded, along with four to six repertoires with anomalous nucleotide sharing. TCRdb took this table from immuneACCESS and kept in-frame rearrangements with V and J called. Such tables lack part of the clones; where checked against another copy, unresolved V genes explain under half of the gap, and the rest is unexplained. D and trimming were read from the DNA, whereas the V and J calls and clone size are those reported in that table. The sample profile shows under 150,000 clones; 70% to 75% of them were found once. The ten most abundant clones make up around 1.7% of the sample.

Spanning cysteine to phenylalanine, the CDR3 consists of 13 amino acids. Just the 39-base CDR3 DNA is kept, in frame starting at base 1. Taken from the germline V gene (reference sequence), the CDR1 and CDR2 loops are SEHNR and FQNEAQ. The germline ends are 12 bases apart after V is trimmed by 7 bases and J by 5 bases. The investigation overall reported the following: In a later analysis, HLA-associated TCR beta chains were found to be more clonally expanded and to have lower generation probabilities than equally common non-associated chains. In an earlier analysis of more than 450 of the donors, most TCR beta V segments were observed in productive rearrangements about 87% or about 30% of the time, broadly matching IMGT annotations. In a later analysis, TCR association rates were found to vary across HLA loci, with the most associated TCRs seen for DRB1 alleles and the fewest for HLA-C alleles. A further reported finding was that TCR beta sequences accurately predicted the HLA-A and HLA-B alleles for most subjects in the first cohort. Only TCR beta chains were sequenced in this cohort, and the absence of alpha or paired-chain data limited detectable features. The 87-base-pair reads could not distinguish some IMGT-functional V segments, including TRBV6-2 and TRBV6-3, so those segments were excluded. A later analysis reported that several top co-occurrence clusters appeared linked to parvovirus B19, influenza, CMV and Epstein-Barr virus. When HLA alleles, especially DR and DQ, strongly co-occurred, attributing TCR associations to individual alleles was difficult. In a later analysis, most CMV-associated TCR beta chains were found to appear HLA-restricted, with HLA associations seemingly driven largely by CMV exposure. HLA typing was unavailable for some donors at each locus, so association tests used only the typed subset. A later genetic analysis reported fewer N-insertions in productive TCRs among donors in an Asian-associated ancestry cluster than the roughly 700-donor mean. Correlated functional status among segregating V segments might reflect linkage disequilibrium, but an unknown experimental factor could not be ruled out. A later genetic analysis associated a missense DCLRE1C variant with V-gene and J-gene trimming of TCR beta chains, and an independent cohort replicated the association. Presence/absence analyses assumed roughly uniform sequencing depth across donors, an assumption that may not hold. In both the original and validation cohorts, the classifier was reported to diagnose cytomegalovirus status with high specificity and sensitivity. Because counts were too low, seventeen rarely observed V segments, including chromosome 9 orphons, were excluded from the earlier analysis of 587 of the donors. In vitro tests confirmed that three of the cytomegalovirus-associated TCR beta chains recognize cytomegalovirus antigens. The study listed approximately 160 TCR beta chains as associated with cytomegalovirus. While some public TCRs were present in many individuals, most TCR sequences turned up only very rarely across donors. Immune exposure information for the cohort was limited to CMV serostatus. A cluster of highly shared sequence variants was judged likely to be a technical artifact of the sequencing pipeline. In a later analysis, about 17,000 TCR beta sequences were associated with specific HLA alleles at a false discovery rate of 0.05. It was suggested by the authors that the approach could potentially be generalized to other disease states and immunological phenotypes.

In total, 600 or so healthy bone marrow donors made up the cohort. All cohort members were sampled while nominally healthy, although unrecorded immune exposures were likely present. The donor was CMV seronegative and belonged to the group of 352 seronegative cohort members. A peripheral blood sample was collected from each donor, and TCR beta sequencing was performed on peripheral blood mononuclear cells. Genomic DNA extraction from the blood cell samples was performed with the Qiagen DNeasy Blood Extraction Kit. The origin of this receptor is a woman aged 18-30 years in good health and CMV-seronegative. The sequence joins TRBV7-9 to TRBJ2-1; no D gene is confidently identified. Sequencing input: PBMCs. CDR3 reads: CASTSRYDNEQFF. At the DNA level, the sequence is TGTGCCAGCACCTCTCGGTACGACAATGAGCAGTTCTTC.